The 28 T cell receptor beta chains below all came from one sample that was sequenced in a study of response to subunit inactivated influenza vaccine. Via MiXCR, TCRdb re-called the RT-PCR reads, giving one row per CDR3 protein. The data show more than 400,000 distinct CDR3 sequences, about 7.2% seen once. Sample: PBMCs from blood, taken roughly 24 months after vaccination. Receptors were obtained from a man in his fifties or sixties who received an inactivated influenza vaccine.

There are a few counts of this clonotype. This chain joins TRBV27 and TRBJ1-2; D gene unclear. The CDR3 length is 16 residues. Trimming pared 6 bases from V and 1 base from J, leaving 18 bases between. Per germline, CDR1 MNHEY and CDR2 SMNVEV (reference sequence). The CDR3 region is CASSQLFRGVNYGYTF. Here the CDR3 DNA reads TGTGCCAGCAGCCAGCTGTTCCGGGGAGTTAACTATGGCTACACCTTC.

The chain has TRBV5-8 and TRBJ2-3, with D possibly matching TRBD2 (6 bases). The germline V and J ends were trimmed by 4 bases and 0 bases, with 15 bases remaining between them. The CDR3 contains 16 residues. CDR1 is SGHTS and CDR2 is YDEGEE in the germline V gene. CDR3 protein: CASSPGLHHSTDTQYF. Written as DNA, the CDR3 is TGTGCCAGCAGCCCCGGACTACATCATAGCACAGATACGCAGTATTTT.

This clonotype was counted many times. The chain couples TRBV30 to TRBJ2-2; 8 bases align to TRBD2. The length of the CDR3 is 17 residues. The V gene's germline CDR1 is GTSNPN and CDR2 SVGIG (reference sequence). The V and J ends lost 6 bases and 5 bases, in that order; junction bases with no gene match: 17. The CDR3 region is CACLGLTSGIRTGELFF. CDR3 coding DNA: TGTGCCTGCCTTGGTCTAACTAGCGGCATACGAACCGGGGAGCTGTTTTTT.

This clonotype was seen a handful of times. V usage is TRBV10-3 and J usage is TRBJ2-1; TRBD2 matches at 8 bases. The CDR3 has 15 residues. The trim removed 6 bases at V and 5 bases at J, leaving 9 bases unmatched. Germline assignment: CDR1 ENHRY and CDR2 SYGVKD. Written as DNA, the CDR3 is TGTGCCATCAGCGCCGGGGTAGCGGGGAACAATGAGCAGTTCTTC. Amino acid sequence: CAISAGVAGNNEQFF.

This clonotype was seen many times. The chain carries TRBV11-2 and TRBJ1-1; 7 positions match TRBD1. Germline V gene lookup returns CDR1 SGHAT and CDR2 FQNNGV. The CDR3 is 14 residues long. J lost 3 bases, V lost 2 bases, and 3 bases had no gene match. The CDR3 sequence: CASSLTGQDTEAFF. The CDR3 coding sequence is TGTGCCAGCAGCTTAACCGGACAGGACACTGAAGCTTTCTTT. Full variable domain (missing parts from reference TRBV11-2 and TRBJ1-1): EAGVAQSPRYKIIEKRQSVAFWCNPISGHATLYWYQQILGQGPKLLIQFQNNGVVDDSQLPKDRFSAERLKGVDSTLKIQPAKLEDSAVYLCASSLTGQDTEAFFGQGTRLTVV.

The CDR3 nucleotides read TGTGCCAGCAGCGATCGGGGGTCAGACTACAATGAGCAGTTCTTC. This codes for CASSDRGSDYNEQFF. The rearrangement uses TRBV7-2 and TRBJ2-1; D possibly corresponds to TRBD2 (6 bases). The CDR3 is 15 amino acids. V lost 5 bases and J lost 3, with 14 bases in between. Germline-derived CDR1 and CDR2 are SGHTA and FQGNSA.

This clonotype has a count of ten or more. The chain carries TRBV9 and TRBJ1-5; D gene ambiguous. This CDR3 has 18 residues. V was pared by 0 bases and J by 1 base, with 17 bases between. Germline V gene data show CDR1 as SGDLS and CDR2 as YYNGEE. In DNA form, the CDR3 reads TGTGCCAGCAGCGTAGTCTACCGGGAAGCCCTGAGCAATCAGCCCCAGCATTTT. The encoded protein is CASSVVYREALSNQPQHF.

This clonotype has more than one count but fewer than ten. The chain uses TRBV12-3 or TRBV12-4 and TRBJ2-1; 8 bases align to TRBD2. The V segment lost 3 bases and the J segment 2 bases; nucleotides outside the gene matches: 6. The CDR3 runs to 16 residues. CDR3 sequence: CASSFPTSDPYNEQFF. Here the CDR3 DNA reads TGTGCCAGCAGTTTCCCGACTAGCGACCCCTACAATGAGCAGTTCTTC.

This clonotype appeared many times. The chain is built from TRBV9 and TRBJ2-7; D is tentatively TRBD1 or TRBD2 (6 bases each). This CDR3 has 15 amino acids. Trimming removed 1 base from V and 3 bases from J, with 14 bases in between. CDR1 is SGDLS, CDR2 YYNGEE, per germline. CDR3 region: CASSVSGGRSYEQYF. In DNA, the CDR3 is TGTGCCAGCAGCGTATCCGGGGGCCGAAGCTACGAGCAGTACTTC.

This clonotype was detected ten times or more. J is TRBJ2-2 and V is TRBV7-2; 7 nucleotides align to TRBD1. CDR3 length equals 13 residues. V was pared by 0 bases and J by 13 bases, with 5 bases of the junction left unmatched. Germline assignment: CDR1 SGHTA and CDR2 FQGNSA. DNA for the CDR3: TGTGCCAGCAGCTTAGCTCCGGGACAGAGGCTGTTTTTT. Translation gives CASSLAPGQRLFF. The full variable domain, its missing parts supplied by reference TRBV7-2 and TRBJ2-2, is GAGVSQSPSNKVTEKGKDVELRCDPISGHTALYWYRQSLGQGLEFLIYFQGNSAPDKSGLPSDRFSAERTGGSVSTLTIQRTQQEDSAVYLCASSLAPGQRLFFGEGSRLTVL.

The CDR3 here is CAWSTGQGANEQYF. CDR3 DNA: TGTGCCTGGAGTACAGGACAGGGGGCTAACGAGCAGTACTTC. The rearrangement links TRBV30 to TRBJ2-7, with 11 bases identical to TRBD1. The CDR3 runs 14 residues. J lost 5 bases, V lost 2 bases, and 5 bases had no gene match. Germline V CDR1 and CDR2: GTSNPN, SVGIG (reference sequence).

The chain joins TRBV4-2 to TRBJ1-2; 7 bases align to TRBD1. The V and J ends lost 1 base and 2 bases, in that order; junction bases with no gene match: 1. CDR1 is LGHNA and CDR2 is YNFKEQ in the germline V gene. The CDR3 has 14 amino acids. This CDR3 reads CASSQVDRNYGYTF. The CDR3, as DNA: TGTGCCAGCAGCCAAGTGGACAGGAACTATGGCTACACCTTC.

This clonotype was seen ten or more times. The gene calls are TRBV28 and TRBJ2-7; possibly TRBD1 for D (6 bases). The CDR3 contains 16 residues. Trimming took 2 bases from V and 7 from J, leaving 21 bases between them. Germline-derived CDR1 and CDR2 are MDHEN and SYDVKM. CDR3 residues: CASSLLALNSRGEQYF. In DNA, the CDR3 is TGTGCCAGCAGTTTACTTGCCCTCAACTCAAGGGGGGAGCAGTACTTC.

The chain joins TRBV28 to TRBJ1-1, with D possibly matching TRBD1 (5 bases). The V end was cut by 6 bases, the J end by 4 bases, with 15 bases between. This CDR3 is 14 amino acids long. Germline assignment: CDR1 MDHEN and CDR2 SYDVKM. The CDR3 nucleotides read TGTGCCAGCAGCCGGACAAGGCGAGGCACTGAAGCTTTCTTT. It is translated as CASSRTRRGTEAFF.

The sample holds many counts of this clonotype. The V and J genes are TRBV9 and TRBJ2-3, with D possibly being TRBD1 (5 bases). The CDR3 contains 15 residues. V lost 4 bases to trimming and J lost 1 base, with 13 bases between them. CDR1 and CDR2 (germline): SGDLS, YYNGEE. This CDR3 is CASSTWGRGTDTQYF. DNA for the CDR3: TGTGCCAGCAGCACTTGGGGCAGGGGCACAGATACGCAGTATTTT.

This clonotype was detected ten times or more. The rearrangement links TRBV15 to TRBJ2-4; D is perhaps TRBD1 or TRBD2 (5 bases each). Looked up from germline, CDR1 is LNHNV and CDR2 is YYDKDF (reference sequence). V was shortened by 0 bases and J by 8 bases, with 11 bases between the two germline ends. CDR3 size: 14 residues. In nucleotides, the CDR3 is TGTGCCACCAGCAGAGAAGTCCAGGGACACATTCAGTACTTC. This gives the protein CATSREVQGHIQYF.

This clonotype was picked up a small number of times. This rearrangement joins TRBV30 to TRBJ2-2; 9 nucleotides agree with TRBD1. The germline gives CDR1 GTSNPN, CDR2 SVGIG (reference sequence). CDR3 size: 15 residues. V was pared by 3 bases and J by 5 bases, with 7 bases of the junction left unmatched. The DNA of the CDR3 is TGTGCCTGGAGCACCGGGACAGGGATAACCGGGGAGCTGTTTTTT. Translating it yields CAWSTGTGITGELFF.

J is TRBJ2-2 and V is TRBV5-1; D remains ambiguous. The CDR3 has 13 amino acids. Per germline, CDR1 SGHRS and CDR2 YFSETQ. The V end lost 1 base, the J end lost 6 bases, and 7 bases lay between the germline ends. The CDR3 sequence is CASSLWDSGELFF. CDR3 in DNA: TGCGCCAGCAGCTTGTGGGATTCCGGGGAGCTGTTTTTT.

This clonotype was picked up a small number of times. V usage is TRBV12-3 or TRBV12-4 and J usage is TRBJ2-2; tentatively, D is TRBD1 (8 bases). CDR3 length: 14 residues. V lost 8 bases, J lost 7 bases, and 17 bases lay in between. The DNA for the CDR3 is TGTGCCAGCCAAACACAGGGGGGGTACGGGGAGCTGTTTTTT. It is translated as CASQTQGGYGELFF.

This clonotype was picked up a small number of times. The CDR3 region is CASRQQGEDTQYF. The CDR3 nucleotides are TGTGCCAGCAGACAACAGGGAGAAGATACGCAGTATTTT. The chain links TRBV6-1 to TRBJ2-3; D may be TRBD1 (6 bases). The length of the CDR3 is 13 residues. V lost 6 bases, J lost 5 bases, and 12 bases lay in between. CDR1 and CDR2 (germline): MNHNS, SASEGT.

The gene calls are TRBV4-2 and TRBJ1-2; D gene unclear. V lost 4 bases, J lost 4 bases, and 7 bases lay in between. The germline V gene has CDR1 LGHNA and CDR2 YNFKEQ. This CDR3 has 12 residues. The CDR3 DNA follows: TGTGCCAGCAGCCGCCGGAGCTATGGCTACACCTTC. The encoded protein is CASSRRSYGYTF.

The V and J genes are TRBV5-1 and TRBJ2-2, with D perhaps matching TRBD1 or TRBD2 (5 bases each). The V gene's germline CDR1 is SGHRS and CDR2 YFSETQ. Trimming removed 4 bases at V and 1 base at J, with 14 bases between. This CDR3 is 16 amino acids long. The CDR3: CASSPLGGQNTGELFF. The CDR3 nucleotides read TGCGCCAGCAGCCCTCTAGGAGGACAGAACACCGGGGAGCTGTTTTTT.

The CDR3 reads CAIRKQGTEQFF. Here the CDR3 DNA reads TGTGCCATCAGGAAACAGGGGACTGAGCAGTTCTTC. J is TRBJ2-1 and V is TRBV10-3; TRBD1 aligns across 7 bases. The CDR3 length is 12 residues. Germline V gene data show CDR1 as ENHRY and CDR2 as SYGVKD. The ends lost 6 bases at V and 9 bases at J; junction bases unmatched: 5.

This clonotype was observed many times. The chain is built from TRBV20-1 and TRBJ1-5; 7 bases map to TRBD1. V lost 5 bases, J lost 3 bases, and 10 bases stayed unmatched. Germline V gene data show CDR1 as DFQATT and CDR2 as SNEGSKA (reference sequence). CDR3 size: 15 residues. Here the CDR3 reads CSARRQGHPNQPQHF. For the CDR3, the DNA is TGCAGTGCTCGTCGACAGGGTCACCCCAATCAGCCCCAGCATTTT.

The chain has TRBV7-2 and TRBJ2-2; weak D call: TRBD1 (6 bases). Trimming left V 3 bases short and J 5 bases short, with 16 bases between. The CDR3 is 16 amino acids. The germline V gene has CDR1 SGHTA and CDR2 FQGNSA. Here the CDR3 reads CASSFALGARTGELFF. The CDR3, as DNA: TGTGCCAGCAGCTTCGCATTGGGGGCGCGAACCGGGGAGCTGTTTTTT.

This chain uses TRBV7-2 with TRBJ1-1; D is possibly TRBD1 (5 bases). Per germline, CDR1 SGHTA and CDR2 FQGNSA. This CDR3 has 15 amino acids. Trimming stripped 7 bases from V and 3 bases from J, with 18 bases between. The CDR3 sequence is CASTTGGQTYTEAFF. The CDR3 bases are TGTGCCAGCACCACTGGGGGTCAGACATACACTGAAGCTTTCTTT.

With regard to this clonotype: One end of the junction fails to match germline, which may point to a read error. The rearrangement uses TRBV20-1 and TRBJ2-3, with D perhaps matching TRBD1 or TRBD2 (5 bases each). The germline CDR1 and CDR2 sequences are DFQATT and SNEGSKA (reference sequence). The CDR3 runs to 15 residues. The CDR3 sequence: CSAGDLFPSTNTQYF. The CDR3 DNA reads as TGCAGTGCCGGGGACCTCTTCCCTAGCACAAATACGCAGTATTTT.

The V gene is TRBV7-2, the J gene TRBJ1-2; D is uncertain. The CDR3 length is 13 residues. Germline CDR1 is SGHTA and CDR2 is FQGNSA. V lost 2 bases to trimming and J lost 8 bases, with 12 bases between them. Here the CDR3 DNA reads TGTGCCAGCAGCTTATCCGCGACAAGCGGCTACACCTTC. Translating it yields CASSLSATSGYTF.